These 22 T cell receptor beta chains came from one sample sequenced in a study of T cell changes during pregnancy in multiple sclerosis. Assay: immunoSEQ multiplex PCR; the TCRdb copy retains only in-frame clones and omits some. Here the sample spans about 120,000 clones, 85% to 95% being singletons. The sequences come from peripheral blood, collected before pregnancy. All receptors derive from a female donor with multiple sclerosis, enrolled in a pregnancy study.

The chain uses TRBV6-5 and TRBJ1-4; perhaps TRBD1 as D (6 bases). The CDR3 loop spans 14 amino acids. In germline, CDR1 is MNHEY, CDR2 SVGAGI. The V gene lost 7 bases and the J gene lost 0 bases, with 9 bases spanning the gap. The CDR3 DNA sequence: TGTGCCAGCATGACAGGTTCAACTAATGAAAAACTGTTTTTT. It is translated as CASMTGSTNEKLFF.

The rearrangement joins TRBV25-1 to TRBJ1-1, with a tentative D call TRBD1 (6 bases). The CDR3 totals 14 residues. Per germline, CDR1 MGHDK and CDR2 SYGVNS. Between the trimmed V and J ends, which lost 4 bases and 5 bases, there was a span of 14 bases. CDR3 nucleotides: TGTGCCAGCAGTGGAACAGGGAGGGGGACTGAAGCTTTCTTT. Translating it yields CASSGTGRGTEAFF.

The chain couples TRBV6-1 to TRBJ1-2, with TRBD1 as a possible D gene (5 bases). The germline CDR1 and CDR2 sequences are MNHNS and SASEGT. Trimming removed 6 bases at V and 8 bases at J, with 10 bases between. The CDR3 runs to 11 residues. The CDR3 DNA reads TGTGCCAGCAGGCAGGGAAAAGGCTACACCTTC. Translating it yields CASRQGKGYTF.

V and J are TRBV27 and TRBJ1-2; TRBD1 agrees at 9 bases. The V segment lost 2 bases and the J segment 1 base; nucleotides outside the gene matches: 14. Germline CDR1 and CDR2: MNHEY and SMNVEV (reference sequence). The CDR3 spans 19 residues. The DNA for the CDR3 is TGTGCCAGCAGTTTACGTTACTCCCTACGGGACAGGGTTAACTATGGCTACACCTTC. Protein: CASSLRYSLRDRVNYGYTF.

The rearrangement uses TRBV5-1 and TRBJ2-3; 8 nucleotides line up with TRBD1. Germline loops: CDR1 SGHRS, CDR2 YFSETQ. V shed 2 bases and J 1 base; nucleotides not matched to a gene: 9. CDR3 length: 17 residues. The CDR3 DNA reads TGCGCCAGCAGCTTAACTACAGGGGGTCACGGCACAGATACGCAGTATTTT. Translating it yields CASSLTTGGHGTDTQYF.

Turning to this clone: Germline and junction disagree at one end, which may indicate a read error. CDR3: CASSFEEGKGTW. CDR3 DNA sequence: TGTGCCAGCAGCTTCGAGGAGGGAAAGGGGACGTGG. V gene TRBV7-9 combines with J gene TRBJ2-7; maybe TRBD2 (6 bases). There are 12 residues in the CDR3. From germline, CDR1 is SEHNR and CDR2 FQNEAQ (reference sequence).

The chain employs TRBV9 and TRBJ2-5, with D tentatively TRBD1 (6 bases). Germline values: CDR1 SGDLS, CDR2 YYNGEE. Trimming removed 4 bases from V and 2 bases from J, with 9 bases in between. This CDR3 spans 13 amino acids. The CDR3 DNA reads as TGTGCCAGCAGCCACGGACAGCAAGAGACCCAGTACTTC. This codes for CASSHGQQETQYF.

The chain has TRBV15 and TRBJ2-6; D uncertain. In germline, CDR1 is LNHNV, CDR2 YYDKDF (reference sequence). V shed 0 bases and J shed 0 bases, with 18 bases lying between them. The CDR3 totals 20 residues. This CDR3 is CATSRDWMRNDFSGANVLTF. CDR3 nucleotide sequence: TGTGCCACCAGCAGAGATTGGATGAGGAATGATTTCTCTGGGGCCAACGTCCTGACTTTC.

A single count supports this clone. The chain carries TRBV7-9 and TRBJ2-7, with 7 positions matching TRBD1. V trimming: 4 bases; J trimming: 3 bases; junction bases outside the gene matches: 6. The germline V gene has CDR1 SEHNR and CDR2 FQNEAQ (reference sequence). The CDR3 has 14 amino acids. The CDR3: CASSSPRDSYEQYF. DNA of the CDR3: TGTGCCAGCAGCTCTCCACGGGACAGCTACGAGCAGTACTTC.

There are a few counts of this clone. CDR3 sequence: CASSLTGRGGYGYTF. CDR3 sequence (DNA): TGTGCCAGCAGTTTAACGGGCAGGGGTGGGTATGGCTACACCTTC. J is TRBJ1-2 and V is TRBV27, with D perhaps matching TRBD1 (6 bases). Germline loops: CDR1 MNHEY, CDR2 SMNVEV (reference sequence). The CDR3 totals 15 residues. Trimming stripped 2 bases from V and 5 bases from J, with 15 bases between.

V usage is TRBV5-1 and J usage is TRBJ2-5, with D perhaps TRBD2 (6 bases). Germline V CDR1 and CDR2: SGHRS, YFSETQ. Trimming left V 1 base short and J 5 bases short, with 12 bases between. The CDR3 is 14 amino acids. CDR3 residues: CASSLTGAGETQYF. The DNA of the CDR3 is TGCGCCAGCAGCTTGACGGGAGCAGGGGAGACCCAGTACTTC.

The chain recombines TRBV10-3 with TRBJ1-1; D is unclear. Germline V gives CDR1 ENHRY, CDR2 SYGVKD. The ends were cut back, 5 bases at V and 1 base at J, with 5 bases in the middle. This CDR3 comprises 12 residues. Written as DNA, the CDR3 is TGTGCCATCAGTAGAGGGAACACTGAAGCTTTCTTT. Translated, it gives CAISRGNTEAFF.

V usage is TRBV28 and J usage is TRBJ2-3; D is uncertain. The CDR3 sequence is 16 residues long. Germline CDR1 and CDR2: MDHEN and SYDVKM. Trimming took off 2 bases at V and 0 bases at J, with 12 bases between the two ends. The CDR3 here is CASSLIGDPSTDTQYF. The CDR3 nucleotides are TGTGCCAGCAGTTTAATCGGAGACCCTAGCACAGATACGCAGTATTTT.

The CDR3 sequence is CASSPGQGPYNEQFF. In DNA form, the CDR3 reads TGCGCCAGCAGCCCGGGACAAGGACCCTACAATGAGCAGTTCTTC. V gene TRBV5-1 combines with J gene TRBJ2-1; perhaps TRBD1 as D (6 bases). The CDR3 is 15 amino acids. Per germline, CDR1 SGHRS and CDR2 YFSETQ. With 4 bases removed from V and 2 bases from J, the gap between germline ends came to 13 bases.

The rearrangement joins TRBV28 to TRBJ1-5; 7 bases match TRBD1. Germline CDR1 is MDHEN and CDR2 is SYDVKM. CDR3 size: 14 residues. V lost 6 bases to trimming and J lost 4 bases; unmatched junction nucleotides: 6. The CDR3 sequence is CASSTQGSNQPQHF. The DNA for the CDR3 is TGTGCCAGCAGCACACAGGGGAGTAATCAGCCCCAGCATTTT.

V and J are TRBV6-6 and TRBJ2-7, with 8 bases that match TRBD1. From germline, CDR1 is MNHNY and CDR2 SVGAGI (reference sequence). With 2 bases clipped from V and 3 bases from J, the junction kept 6 bases outside the gene matches. The CDR3 is made up of 15 amino acids. The CDR3 coding sequence is TGTGCCAGCAGTTACGCACGGGACAGGAGCTACGAGCAGTACTTC. Translation: CASSYARDRSYEQYF.

DNA of the CDR3: TGTGCCAGCAGTGAAGGGAGTAGCGGCTATGGCTACACCTTC. This codes for CASSEGSSGYGYTF. The rearrangement uses TRBV6-1 and TRBJ1-2, with D uncertain. Germline assignment: CDR1 MNHNS and CDR2 SASEGT. The ends were cut back, 1 base at V and 4 bases at J, with 10 bases in the middle. The length of the CDR3 is 14 residues.

The chain has TRBV2 and TRBJ2-1, with 8 bases that match TRBD2. CDR1 SNHLY and CDR2 FYNNEI come from the germline V gene. With V trimmed by 2 bases and J by 6 bases, 9 bases remained unmatched. CDR3 length: 16 amino acids. The CDR3: CASSELPSGRSNEQFF. The CDR3 coding sequence is TGTGCCAGCAGTGAACTTCCAAGCGGGAGAAGCAATGAGCAGTTCTTC.

This clone was counted once. This rearrangement joins TRBV5-5 to TRBJ2-7; 7 bases match TRBD1. Losses at the gene ends were 3 bases for V and 7 bases for J; bases not matched to a gene: 13. CDR1 and CDR2 from the germline V gene are SGHKS and YYEKEE (reference sequence). The CDR3 extends over 15 amino acids. The CDR3 is CASSSPRQGSREQYF. Written as DNA, the CDR3 is TGTGCCAGCAGCTCCCCGAGACAGGGCTCTAGGGAGCAGTACTTC.

This chain links TRBV5-4 with TRBJ2-1; 13 positions agree with TRBD2. V was clipped by 4 bases and J by 8 bases; unmatched bases: 6. This CDR3 is built from 15 residues. Germline CDR1 SGHNT, CDR2 YYREEE (reference sequence). In nucleotides, the CDR3 is TGTGCCAGCAGCGGCATGACTAGCGGGGGGCATGAGCAGTTCTTC. Amino acid sequence: CASSGMTSGGHEQFF.

The chain is built from TRBV27 and TRBJ2-7; 9 positions agree with TRBD1. Trimming took 3 bases from V and 4 from J; bases not matched to a gene: 1. CDR3 size: 13 residues. CDR1 is MNHEY, CDR2 SMNVEV, per germline (reference sequence). DNA for the CDR3: TGTGCCAGCAGTTTGGGGACAGGGTACGAGCAGTACTTC. This codes for CASSLGTGYEQYF.

V gene TRBV7-3 combines with J gene TRBJ2-3, with D possibly being TRBD1 (5 bases). The CDR3 spans 14 residues. Looked up from germline, CDR1 is SGHTA and CDR2 is FQGTGA. The V end lost 4 bases, the J end lost 0 bases, and 8 bases lay between the germline ends. In DNA, the CDR3 is TGTGCCAGCAGCTCTGGACACAGCACAGATACGCAGTATTTT. This sequence encodes CASSSGHSTDTQYF. The full variable domain, rest sourced from reference TRBV7-3 and TRBJ2-3, is GAGVSQTPSNKVTEKGKYVELRCDPISGHTALYWYRQSLGQGPEFLIYFQGTGAADDSGLPNDRFFAVRPEGSVSTLKIQRTERGDSAVYLCASSSGHSTDTQYFGPGTRLTVL.